The rows below give T cell receptor beta chains drawn from one sample of a study of shared clonotypes between healthy human individuals. Profiling relied on immunoSEQ multiplex PCR, and the TCRdb table lists in-frame clones only, not all of them. The sample lists about 2 million clones, 90% to 95% occurring once. The sample taken for sequencing was naive CD4+ T cells sorted from blood. The receptors originated from a man aged 18 to 30 in good health. Each CDR3 is given with its conserved first and last residue. The order of the fields is V gene, D gene, J gene, clone size, CDR3 protein, CDR3 DNA. A D gene is named only where the DNA matches it firmly. Clone size is given for some rows only: seen once, a few or many times, or a class if the clone is expanded.

>TRBV10-3|TRBD1|TRBJ1-2|-
CAINSPLQGASYGYTF
TGTGCCATCAATTCACCCCTACAGGGGGCAAGCTATGGCTACACCTTC
>TRBV18|-|TRBJ2-1|-
CASSPKTYNEQFF
TGTGCCAGCTCACCAAAAACCTACAATGAGCAGTTCTTC
>TRBV7-8|TRBD2|TRBJ2-7|-
CASSSRLAVSSYEQYF
TGTGCCAGCAGCTCCAGGCTAGCGGTATCTTCCTACGAGCAGTACTTC
>TRBV5-1|-|TRBJ2-1|once
CASSFLAADSYNEQFF
TGCGCCAGCAGCTTTTTAGCGGCGGACTCCTACAATGAGCAGTTCTTC
>TRBV30|TRBD1|TRBJ2-7|-
CAWSESGGNEQYF
TGTGCCTGGAGTGAATCAGGGGGCAACGAGCAGTACTTC
>TRBV10-3|-|TRBJ2-1|-
CAISPPGGAYNEQFF
TGTGCCATCAGCCCACCGGGCGGGGCCTACAATGAGCAGTTCTTC
>TRBV11-2|TRBD1|TRBJ2-5|-
CASSLGTGQYF
TGTGCCAGCAGCTTAGGGACAGGGCAGTACTTC
>TRBV5-1|TRBD2|TRBJ2-1|-
CASSLELAGDWDEQFF
TGCGCCAGCAGCTTAGAGCTAGCGGGAGATTGGGATGAGCAGTTCTTC
>TRBV9|-|TRBJ1-1|-
CASSPRWGGTEAFF
TGTGCCAGCAGCCCCAGATGGGGTGGGACTGAAGCTTTCTTT
>TRBV28|-|TRBJ2-5|-
CASSLQRPETQYF
TGTGCCAGCAGTTTACAACGCCCGGAGACCCAGTACTTC
>TRBV6-1|-|TRBJ2-7|-
CASSEGQRGYEQYF
TGTGCCAGCAGTGAAGGCCAAAGGGGATACGAGCAGTACTTC
>TRBV4-1|-|TRBJ1-1|-
CASSQPGILNGAFF
TGCGCCAGCAGCCAGCCAGGGATATTAAACGGAGCTTTCTTT
>TRBV28|-|TRBJ1-2|-
CASRSGQPNYGYTF
TGTGCCAGCAGGTCCGGACAGCCTAACTATGGCTACACCTTC
>TRBV28|-|TRBJ2-1|-
CASSSPDYYNEQFF
TGTGCCAGCAGTTCCCCAGACTACTACAATGAGCAGTTCTTC
>TRBV7-2|-|TRBJ1-1|-
CASSLRQKNTEAFF
TGTGCCAGCAGCCTGAGACAGAAGAACACTGAAGCTTTCTTT
>TRBV30|-|TRBJ1-4|many
CAWSETADLNEKLFF
TGTGCCTGGAGTGAGACCGCGGATCTTAATGAAAAACTGTTTTTT
>TRBV9|-|TRBJ2-5|-
CASSVAVAQETQYF
TGTGCCAGCAGCGTAGCTGTAGCCCAAGAGACCCAGTACTTC